The clone carrying this T cell receptor beta chain has a handful of counts. Original data processing: For nucleated cells, counts were estimated from reference gene primer amplification. The method was immunoSEQ multiplex PCR; TCRdb's version includes in-frame clones alone and lacks a portion of them. V and J calls and clone size are copied from that table; D and trimming were computed from the DNA. The top ten hold 4% to 5.5% of the sample, which has 250,000 to 350,000 clones, 90% seen once. The sample is drawn from a study of blood T cell repertoires in COVID-19. As for the study in general: Samples representing acute and convalescent COVID-19 were sourced from the United States, Italy and Spain.

Enrollees, roughly 18 to 89 years old, lived in roughly 24 US areas. Categorization into cohorts depended on clinical history that participants reported. Germline assignment: CDR1 MNHNS and CDR2 SASEGT. This CDR3 spans 16 amino acids. Unmatched junction bases numbered 4, after V lost 1 base and J lost 3 bases. Sequenced input: PBMCs or T cells enriched from blood (not recorded which). This chain links TRBV6-1 with TRBJ2-1; 9 bases fit TRBD2. The TCR sequence derives from a young woman with acute COVID-19. CDR3 amino acids: CASSEVSGSLYNEQFF. The CDR3 DNA sequence: TGTGCCAGCAGTGAAGTTAGCGGGAGTCTCTACAATGAGCAGTTCTTC.